The 14 T cell receptor beta chains given below trace back to one sample, sequenced in a study of CD8 T cells in Susac syndrome (dated by TCRdb to the late 2010s). Preparation of the library involved the immunoSEQ multiplex PCR assay. RNA was extracted using the RNeasy kit, and 0.5 to 1 microgram was reverse transcribed with random hexamers. TCRdb cleaned the public reads at Q25 with fastp, built clones with MiXCR and kept in-frame beta chains. Under each unique CDR3 protein, matching rows form one entry showing the most common genes and DNA. The sample table holds around 300,000 distinct CDR3 sequences, of which about 91% were seen once. Of the sample, less than 0.08% falls within the top ten clones. Sample: CD4+ T cells from PBMCs. The receptors here all came from a human donor with multiple sclerosis.

This clonotype occurred once. The chain recombines TRBV7-2 with TRBJ2-5; D possibly corresponds to TRBD2 (6 bases). Germline-derived CDR1 and CDR2 are SGHTA and FQGNSA. The CDR3 has 15 residues. Between the trimmed V and J ends, which lost 5 bases and 1 base, there was a span of 14 bases. Here the CDR3 DNA reads TGTGCCAGCAGCCCCCTGGGAGGAACCCAAGAGACCCAGTACTTC. Translated: CASSPLGGTQETQYF.

The J gene is TRBJ1-2, the V gene TRBV6-1; D gene unclear. CDR1 is MNHNS and CDR2 is SASEGT in the germline V gene. There are 13 residues in the CDR3. V dropped 1 base and J dropped 6 bases, with 9 bases sitting between them. CDR3 amino acids: CASSEVSSDGYTF. For the CDR3, the DNA is TGTGCCAGCAGTGAAGTCTCCTCTGATGGCTACACCTTC.

This sequence joins TRBV7-2 and TRBJ2-3, with D unresolved. Per the germline V gene, CDR1 is SGHTA and CDR2 is FQGNSA. This CDR3 contains 15 residues. Trimming took 3 bases from V and 1 from J, leaving 11 bases between them. As DNA, the CDR3 is TGTGCCAGCAGCTTTCAACTTGGTGGCACAGATACGCAGTATTTT. It encodes CASSFQLGGTDTQYF.

The V call is TRBV24-1, the J call TRBJ2-3, with D maybe TRBD2 (5 bases). CDR1 is KGHDR and CDR2 is SFDVKD in the germline V gene. The CDR3 is 17 amino acids. Trimming left V 1 base short and J 0 bases short, with 13 bases between. CDR3 bases: TGTGCCACCAGTGATTTACCACTTACGGGAAGCACAGATACGCAGTATTTT. Translated, it gives CATSDLPLTGSTDTQYF.

This chain links TRBV25-1 with TRBJ2-1; TRBD1 or TRBD2 may be the D gene (5 bases each). Trimming stripped 4 bases from V and 6 bases from J, with 13 bases between. The CDR3 is 14 residues long. The germline V gene encodes CDR1 MGHDK and CDR2 SYGVNS. The CDR3 reads CASSGPGQANEQFF. As DNA, the CDR3 is TGTGCCAGCAGTGGGCCGGGGCAGGCCAATGAGCAGTTCTTC.

The count of this clonotype is one. The rearrangement joins TRBV7-9 to TRBJ2-1; D is possibly TRBD2 (6 bases). Germline CDR1 is SEHNR and CDR2 is FQNEAQ (reference sequence). The germline V and J ends were trimmed by 5 bases and 0 bases, with 14 bases remaining between them. The CDR3 sequence is 16 residues long. The CDR3 reads CASSPDGGRSYNEQFF. The CDR3 nucleotides read TGTGCCAGCAGCCCGGATGGAGGGCGCTCCTACAATGAGCAGTTCTTC.

This clonotype appeared once. This chain uses TRBV7-6 with TRBJ2-1; no clear D gene. Germline assignment: CDR1 SGHVS and CDR2 FNYEAQ. The CDR3 runs 13 residues. Trimming stripped 0 bases from V and 5 bases from J, with 5 bases between. CDR3 DNA sequence: TGTGCCAGCAGCTTAGCGCCTAACAATGAGCAGTTCTTC. It yields the protein CASSLAPNNEQFF. Complete variable domain (other parts from reference TRBV7-6 and TRBJ2-1): GAGVSQSPRYKVTKRGQDVALRCDPISGHVSLYWYRQALGQGPEFLTYFNYEAQQDKSGLPNDRFSAERPEGSISTLTIQRTEQRDSAMYRCASSLAPNNEQFFGPGTRLTVL.

This rearrangement joins TRBV5-1 to TRBJ2-1; D is undetermined. Per germline, CDR1 SGHRS and CDR2 YFSETQ. The CDR3 is 12 residues long. With 2 bases removed from V and 7 bases from J, the gap between germline ends came to 7 bases. The CDR3 DNA follows: TGCGCCAGCAGCTTCACCACAAATGAGCAGTTCTTC. This gives the protein CASSFTTNEQFF.

The rearrangement uses TRBV11-3 and TRBJ2-3; TRBD2 might be the D (5 bases). Germline CDR1 SGHNT, CDR2 YENEEA. The CDR3 has 14 amino acids. V gave up 8 bases and J gave up 5 bases, with 17 bases separating them. CDR3 in amino acids: CASGGTSGQDTQYF. DNA of the CDR3: TGTGCCAGCGGAGGTACCTCTGGCCAAGATACGCAGTATTTT.

The chain carries TRBV30 and TRBJ2-7; D gene unclear. The CDR3 has 12 residues. V gave up 0 bases and J gave up 6 bases, with 9 bases separating them. Looked up from germline, CDR1 is GTSNPN and CDR2 is SVGIG (reference sequence). The CDR3 region is CAWSVVKGEQYF. The CDR3, as DNA: TGTGCCTGGAGTGTAGTGAAAGGCGAGCAGTACTTC.

The V gene is TRBV20-1, the J gene TRBJ2-1; 10 nucleotides line up with TRBD2. With V trimmed by 3 bases and J by 4 bases, 9 bases remained unmatched. The germline V gene has CDR1 DFQATT and CDR2 SNEGSKA (reference sequence). The CDR3 spans 16 residues. CDR3 in DNA: TGCAGTGCTAGCGGCCAAACTAGCGGGGTTTACAATGAGCAGTTCTTC. It encodes CSASGQTSGVYNEQFF.

This chain connects TRBV7-9 to TRBJ2-7, with TRBD1 matching 8 bases. The CDR3 sequence is 14 residues long. V shed 2 bases, J shed 6 bases, and the junction held 6 bases outside the gene matches. Germline V gives CDR1 SEHNR, CDR2 FQNEAQ (reference sequence). DNA for the CDR3: TGTGCCAGCAGCTTATCCCAGGGGGCCGGCGAGCAGTACTTC. It encodes CASSLSQGAGEQYF.

The gene calls are TRBV24-1 and TRBJ2-3; D ambiguous. Germline V gene data show CDR1 as KGHDR and CDR2 as SFDVKD. The CDR3 runs 13 residues. V was trimmed by 4 bases and J by 6 bases, leaving 10 bases between them. CDR3 in amino acids: CATSEPTPDTQYF. In DNA, the CDR3 is TGTGCCACCAGTGAGCCGACACCGGATACGCAGTATTTT.

The CDR3 DNA reads as TGTGCCAGCAGTACCGGGACCACCTACGAGCAGTACTTC. It is translated as CASSTGTTYEQYF. The chain uses TRBV6-5 and TRBJ2-7, with D possibly called TRBD1 or TRBD2 (5 bases each). There are 13 residues in the CDR3. V lost 5 bases and J 2 bases, leaving 10 bases between the germline ends. CDR1 MNHEY and CDR2 SVGAGI come from the germline V gene.